This T cell receptor (beta chain) derives from a study of early T cells in non-severe SARS-CoV-2 infection. On the study more broadly: Sequencing was performed on bulk RNA from unsorted whole blood, leaving chains unpaired.

Between the trimmed V and J ends, which lost 4 bases and 1 base, there was a span of 10 bases. CDR1 is MRHNA and CDR2 is SNTAGT in the germline V gene. The CDR3 sequence is 14 residues long. This clonotype was seen only a few times. Its specificity is not known. Points from the study as a whole: Matching with VDJdb favored anti-spike CD8 responses (missing private and CD4 specificities).

Unique molecular identifiers (one per individual cDNA molecule) were attached. From the 5' RACE reads, TCRdb called clonotypes with MiXCR, one entry per CDR3 protein. The sample has more than 35,000 distinct CDR3 sequences, 6.3% seen once. The chain carries TRBV6-4 and TRBJ1-2; tentatively, D is TRBD1 (6 bases). Sequences were obtained from whole blood. This receptor was identified in an adult who was a healthcare worker with PCR-confirmed SARS-CoV-2 infection or an uninfected control (not recorded which). In DNA, the CDR3 is TGTGCCAGCAGTGGCGGACAGATTAACTATGGCTACACCTTC. Its translation: CASSGGQINYGYTF.